This T cell receptor beta chain was observed in a study of T cell repertoires in cytomegalovirus infection. Overall study context: HLA-C-restricted CMV epitopes, recently identified, and well-studied HLA-B-restricted ones were used by the study.

As regards this clonotype: Its antigen is currently unknown. Mismatch with germline at one junction end may stem from a read error.

General study findings and limits: HLA-C-restricted TCR beta clonotypes specific for CMV led the ex vivo response. Summed frequency of public TCR beta families distinguished CMV carriers with the relevant HLA.

TCRdb reprocessed the reads with MiXCR, giving one entry per CDR3 protein. This sample has a few hundred thousand distinct CDR3 sequences, with 40% found just once. The CDR3 is 16 amino acids. The chain couples TRBV12-3 or TRBV12-4 to TRBJ1-5; D is uncertain. The sample in question was cultured PBMCs, obtained from culture after CMV antigen stimulation. The receptor was derived from a human donor in good health (CMV status not recorded). Some clones in this sample may be carry-over from other donors' samples. CDR3 bases: TGTGCCAGCAGCCCAGGACCACCCGGGAGCAATCAGCCCCAGCGTTTT. It encodes CASSPGPPGSNQPQRF.